A single sample gave rise to the 26 T cell receptor beta chains below, sequenced in a study of CD8 T cell repertoires and HIV-1 epitope variants. The method was immunoSEQ multiplex PCR; TCRdb's version includes in-frame clones alone and lacks a portion of them. The repertoire holds tens of thousands of clones, roughly four fifths seen once, with roughly 26% in the top ten. The sequencing sample was made of uncultured baseline CD8+ T cells from peripheral blood mononuclear cells (PBMCs). Receptors were obtained from a male donor with HIV.

This clone was detected only a few times. V and J are TRBV7-8 and TRBJ2-7; 7 bases are a match to TRBD2. The V gene end was trimmed by 2 bases and the J gene end by 6 bases; junction bases not matched to a gene: 7. Germline V gene lookup returns CDR1 SGHVS and CDR2 FQNEAQ. The CDR3 extends over 14 amino acids. The DNA of the CDR3 is TGTGCCAGCAGCTTATCGGGAGGCTGGGGCGAGCAGTACTTC. This codes for CASSLSGGWGEQYF.

CDR3 in DNA: TGTGCCAGCAGCCAAGAGGCCGGGGGCAACACCGGGGAGCTGTTTTTT. Residues: CASSQEAGGNTGELFF. The V and J genes are TRBV4-2 and TRBJ2-2; D is perhaps TRBD1 or TRBD2 (6 bases each). Germline CDR1 and CDR2: LGHNA and YNFKEQ. The CDR3 covers 16 residues. V was cut by 0 bases and J by 2 bases, with 10 bases left in between.

The chain carries TRBV28 and TRBJ1-1; D call uncertain. Germline V gene lookup returns CDR1 MDHEN and CDR2 SYDVKM. This CDR3 has 13 amino acids. V gave up 5 bases and J gave up 0 bases, with 7 bases separating them. The CDR3 protein is CASSLTMNTEAFF. DNA for the CDR3: TGTGCCAGCAGTCTGACGATGAACACTGAAGCTTTCTTT.

This clone was found a few times. V and J are TRBV28 and TRBJ1-1; 9 nucleotides align to TRBD1. Looked up from germline, CDR1 is MDHEN and CDR2 is SYDVKM. The length of the CDR3 is 16 residues. With 2 bases clipped from V and 1 base from J, the junction kept 5 bases outside the gene matches. The CDR3 DNA sequence: TGTGCCAGCAGTTTAATCCTGGGACAGGGGAACACTGAAGCTTTCTTT. Translation: CASSLILGQGNTEAFF.

The CDR3 is CASSTETYEQYF. The CDR3 nucleotides read TGTGCCAGCAGTACGGAAACCTACGAGCAGTACTTC. V and J are TRBV6-5 and TRBJ2-7; D gene uncertain. In germline, CDR1 is MNHEY, CDR2 SVGAGI. The ends were cut back, 5 bases at V and 2 bases at J, with 7 bases in the middle. This CDR3 is built from 12 residues.

J is TRBJ1-2 and V is TRBV5-4; 8 bases line up with TRBD1. Germline CDR1 is SGHNT and CDR2 is YYREEE (reference sequence). This CDR3 is built from 14 residues. With 4 bases clipped from V and 4 bases from J, the junction kept 6 bases outside the gene matches. The CDR3 reads CASSQRQGLYGYTF. DNA of the CDR3: TGTGCCAGCAGCCAACGACAGGGGCTCTATGGCTACACCTTC.

This chain connects TRBV5-1 to TRBJ1-1; D is perhaps TRBD1 (6 bases). The CDR3 is 15 residues long. CDR1 is SGHRS, CDR2 YFSETQ, per germline. Trimming took 4 bases from V and 5 from J, leaving 18 bases between them. CDR3 DNA: TGCGCCAGCAGCATTACAGGGAGTGTAGGGACTGAAGCTTTCTTT. It translates to CASSITGSVGTEAFF.

V is TRBV5-4 and J is TRBJ2-3; no definite D call. V dropped 1 base and J dropped 2 bases, with 8 bases sitting between them. CDR1 is SGHNT and CDR2 is YYREEE in the germline V gene (reference sequence). The CDR3 totals 14 residues. The CDR3 loop reads CASSLIANTDTQYF. CDR3 sequence (DNA): TGTGCCAGCAGCTTGATAGCTAACACAGATACGCAGTATTTT.

The chain recombines TRBV6-1 with TRBJ1-1; 9 bases are a match to TRBD1. Trimming took 4 bases from V and 3 from J; bases not matched to a gene: 12. Germline V gene lookup returns CDR1 MNHNS and CDR2 SASEGT. The length of the CDR3 is 17 residues. The CDR3 region is CASSASGTGRPYTEAFF. Here the CDR3 DNA reads TGTGCCAGCAGTGCCTCCGGGACAGGGCGGCCGTACACTGAAGCTTTCTTT.

V is TRBV15 and J is TRBJ2-3; possibly TRBD2 for D (6 bases). The CDR3 extends over 12 amino acids. The V end lost 8 bases, the J end lost 6 bases, and 12 bases lay between the germline ends. CDR1 LNHNV and CDR2 YYDKDF come from the germline V gene (reference sequence). The CDR3, as DNA: TGTGCCACCGGGAATGGAGGGGATACGCAGTATTTT. It yields the protein CATGNGGDTQYF.

This chain links TRBV28 with TRBJ1-5; D not resolved. Per the germline V gene, CDR1 is MDHEN and CDR2 is SYDVKM. The CDR3 is made up of 14 amino acids. Trimming pared 4 bases from V and 7 bases from J, leaving 14 bases between. CDR3 sequence reads: CASSSRRLGQPQHF. CDR3 nucleotides: TGTGCCAGCAGTTCTCGAAGGCTTGGGCAGCCCCAGCATTTT.

The rearrangement links TRBV19 to TRBJ2-7; no reliable D call. The germline V gene has CDR1 LNHDA and CDR2 SQIVND (reference sequence). Trimming stripped 3 bases from V and 2 bases from J, with 14 bases between. CDR3 length equals 15 residues. CDR3 residues: CASSIDRVGTYEQYF. The CDR3 DNA follows: TGTGCCAGTAGTATTGATCGGGTCGGCACCTACGAGCAGTACTTC. Full variable domain (outside the CDR3, taken from reference TRBV19 and TRBJ2-7): DGGITQSPKYLFRKEGQNVTLSCEQNLNHDAMYWYRQDPGQGLRLIYYSQIVNDFQKGDIAEGYSVSREKKESFPLTVTSAQKNPTAFYLCASSIDRVGTYEQYFGPGTRLTVT.

In this sample, this clone turned up once. This chain uses TRBV27 with TRBJ2-1; 15 positions agree with TRBD2. In germline, CDR1 is MNHEY, CDR2 SMNVEV (reference sequence). The CDR3 has 14 residues. V shed 8 bases and J 10 bases; nucleotides not matched to a gene: 6. CDR3 residues: CASGLAGGPGEQFF. In DNA form, the CDR3 reads TGTGCCAGCGGACTAGCGGGAGGGCCTGGCGAGCAGTTCTTC.

This chain joins TRBV6-5 and TRBJ1-2; D remains unclear. V was cut by 0 bases and J by 1 base, with 12 bases left in between. The CDR3 sequence is 16 residues long. CDR1 is MNHEY and CDR2 is SVGAGI in the germline V gene. CDR3 in amino acids: CASSYSYNSYNYGYTF. As DNA, the CDR3 is TGTGCCAGCAGTTACTCGTACAACAGTTATAACTATGGCTACACCTTC.

This clone was seen a handful of times. V gene TRBV19 combines with J gene TRBJ2-1; 7 bases align to TRBD2. With V trimmed by 6 bases and J by 11 bases, 7 bases remained unmatched. The CDR3 runs 12 residues. The germline V gene has CDR1 LNHDA and CDR2 SQIVND (reference sequence). In nucleotides, the CDR3 is TGTGCCAGTAGGTCCTCTAGCGGTCAGCAGTTCTTC. Encoded protein: CASRSSSGQQFF.

This sequence joins TRBV30 and TRBJ2-2, with 7 positions matching TRBD1. Per germline, CDR1 GTSNPN and CDR2 SVGIG (reference sequence). The CDR3 is made up of 15 amino acids. Trimming at V came to 1 base and at J to 6 bases, leaving 8 bases not matched to a gene. The CDR3 protein is CAWSALVRGSGELFF. In nucleotides, the CDR3 is TGTGCCTGGAGTGCCCTGGTCAGGGGGTCCGGGGAGCTGTTTTTT.

This clone was observed many times. V usage is TRBV5-1 and J usage is TRBJ2-3; D might be TRBD2 (6 bases). Trimming left V 0 bases short and J 0 bases short, with 8 bases between. CDR1 is SGHRS, CDR2 YFSETQ, per germline. The CDR3 extends over 15 amino acids. The CDR3 loop reads CASSLDGTSTDTQYF. CDR3 coding DNA: TGCGCCAGCAGCTTGGATGGGACTAGCACAGATACGCAGTATTTT.

The V call is TRBV28, the J call TRBJ2-5, with 13 bases identical to TRBD2. V lost 5 bases to trimming and J lost 3 bases; unmatched junction nucleotides: 12. The CDR3 spans 18 residues. The germline V gene has CDR1 MDHEN and CDR2 SYDVKM. The CDR3 reads CASSATTGLAGVEETQYF. CDR3 coding DNA: TGTGCCAGCAGTGCGACCACCGGACTAGCGGGAGTTGAAGAGACCCAGTACTTC.

A word on this clone: This sample also contains other DNA sequences that code for the same CDR3. The chain uses TRBV18 and TRBJ1-1, with D uncertain. The CDR3 is 13 amino acids. Deletions cut 6 bases from V and 1 base from J, with 9 bases between. Germline assignment: CDR1 KGHSH and CDR2 LQKENI. The CDR3 DNA reads as TGTGCCAGCTCGGTAGGCGGGAACACTGAAGCTTTCTTT. Translating it yields CASSVGGNTEAFF.

V gene TRBV7-2 combines with J gene TRBJ2-3; D is uncertain. V lost 1 base, J lost 2 bases, and 10 bases lay in between. Germline-derived CDR1 and CDR2 are SGHTA and FQGNSA. The CDR3 is made up of 15 amino acids. CDR3 nucleotide sequence: TGTGCCAGCAGCTTAGTCCAGCACGTCACAGATACGCAGTATTTT. This translates into CASSLVQHVTDTQYF.

The chain couples TRBV5-6 to TRBJ2-5; weak D call: TRBD2 (6 bases). Germline V CDR1 and CDR2: SGHDT, YYEEEE. The CDR3 extends over 14 amino acids. Trimming removed 3 bases at V and 5 bases at J, with 14 bases between. In nucleotides, the CDR3 is TGTGCCAGCAGCTGGACGGCAGGAGGGGAGACCCAGTACTTC. Translating gives CASSWTAGGETQYF.

The V call is TRBV7-8, the J call TRBJ1-6; TRBD1 matches 9 bases. Germline-derived CDR1 and CDR2 are SGHVS and FQNEAQ. The CDR3 runs to 17 residues. The J segment lost 6 bases and the V segment lost 5 bases, leaving 11 bases of the junction unmatched. The CDR3 region has the DNA TGTGCCAGCAGCGACCGGGACAGGGCATGGGGTAATTCACCCCTCCACTTT. It is translated as CASSDRDRAWGNSPLHF.

The chain couples TRBV19 to TRBJ2-7; 9 bases match TRBD1. Trimming took 5 bases from V and 5 from J; bases not matched to a gene: 7. Germline CDR1 reads LNHDA; CDR2 reads SQIVND (reference sequence). This CDR3 has 14 amino acids. The CDR3 sequence: CASSPGTGTHEQYF. CDR3 sequence (DNA): TGTGCCAGTAGTCCCGGGACAGGGACCCACGAGCAGTACTTC.

A few counts support this clone. The same CDR3 arises from other DNA sequences in this sample as well. The rearrangement links TRBV5-1 to TRBJ1-2; the D gene is possibly TRBD1 (5 bases). The V and J ends lost 0 bases and 3 bases respectively, with 6 bases between them. Germline CDR1 is SGHRS and CDR2 is YFSETQ. The CDR3 has 13 amino acids. Written as DNA, the CDR3 is TGCGCCAGCAGCTTGGGGGGCGACTATGGCTACACCTTC. Translation gives CASSLGGDYGYTF.

The CDR3 DNA is TGCAGCGTCTCCACAGGGGGCACGAACACCATATATTTT. It specifies CSVSTGGTNTIYF. The V gene is TRBV29-1, the J gene TRBJ1-3, with 9 bases matching TRBD1. Germline trimming cut 6 bases from V and 7 bases from J; bases unmatched to any gene: 7. The CDR3 runs to 13 residues. Germline CDR1 and CDR2: SQVTM and ANQGSEA.

This clone was counted between two and nine times. This rearrangement joins TRBV25-1 to TRBJ1-1; no clear D gene. V lost 0 bases, J lost 3 bases, and 11 bases lay in between. Germline V gene lookup returns CDR1 MGHDK and CDR2 SYGVNS. The CDR3 has 15 residues. CDR3 bases: TGTGCCAGCAGTGAATACGGGAGCTGGGACACTGAAGCTTTCTTT. It specifies CASSEYGSWDTEAFF.